This TCR beta chain was captured in a study of cytomegalovirus exposure and HLA in healthy donors. Trimming removed 4 bases from V and 2 bases from J, with 16 bases in between. This CDR3 is 16 amino acids long. Germline V CDR1 and CDR2: SGHTS, YDEGEE. It was with 60 Vbeta and 13 Jbeta primers that the PCR ran. Repertoires were generated with immunoSEQ multiplex PCR, while TCRdb's copy carries only in-frame clones and drops some. The sample yields some 140,000 clones, roughly four fifths seen once. V usage is TRBV5-8 and J usage is TRBJ1-5; D is perhaps TRBD1 (5 bases). Sequenced input: PBMCs. The receptor comes from a man aged 30 to 45 in good health and CMV-seronegative. CDR3 sequence (DNA): TGTGCCAGCAGCCGCGGGGGAGGGTGGGGCAATCAGCCCCAGCATTTT. Translating it yields CASSRGGGWGNQPQHF.